The 29 T cell receptor beta chains in this list originate from one sample, sequenced in a study of T-cell memory formation after mild COVID-19. TCRdb re-analysed the 5' RACE reads in MiXCR, keeping a single row per CDR3 protein. The sample consists of roughly 600,000 distinct CDR3 sequences, more than 15% of them appearing once. The sample taken for sequencing was PBMCs or a T cell subset sorted from them (not recorded which). The source is an adult woman who had mild COVID-19 (a few samples of this study predate the infection). Cell type and time point are not known.

V and J are TRBV6-5 and TRBJ2-7, with 12 bases that match TRBD2. The germline CDR1 and CDR2 sequences are MNHEY and SVGAGI. The junction had 3 bases not matched to a gene; V was cut back by 4 bases and J by 2 bases. This CDR3 spans 15 amino acids. The CDR3 bases are TGTGCCAGCAGTTCGAGGACTAGCGGGACCTACGAGCAGTACTTC. As protein: CASSSRTSGTYEQYF.

The chain carries TRBV9 and TRBJ2-3; D gene uncertain. The V gene's germline CDR1 is SGDLS and CDR2 YYNGEE. Trimming shortened V by 0 bases and J by 2 bases, and 16 bases separated the two germline ends. CDR3 size: 17 residues. CDR3 in amino acids: CASSVGTGASNTDTQYF. The CDR3 region has the DNA TGTGCCAGCAGCGTAGGGACCGGAGCTTCTAACACAGATACGCAGTATTTT.

There are many counts of this clonotype. The V gene is TRBV29-1, the J gene TRBJ2-7; tentative D call: TRBD1 (7 bases). This CDR3 spans 10 amino acids. Trimming stripped 7 bases from V and 6 bases from J, with 10 bases between. Germline CDR1 reads SQVTM; CDR2 reads ANQGSEA. The CDR3 spells CSAGGSEQYF. The CDR3 region has the DNA TGCAGCGCAGGGGGGTCCGAGCAGTACTTC.

The chain links TRBV4-3 to TRBJ2-7; 9 positions match TRBD1. Germline V gene sequence: CDR1 LGHNA, CDR2 YSLEER. The CDR3 length is 16 residues. With 3 bases clipped from V and 3 bases from J, the junction kept 9 bases outside the gene matches. As DNA, the CDR3 is TGCGCCAGCAGCCAGACCACAGGGGGCCTCATCTACGAGCAGTACTTC. The encoded protein is CASSQTTGGLIYEQYF.

The CDR3 region is CSARASGRKHTGELFF. The CDR3, as DNA: TGCAGTGCTAGGGCTAGCGGGAGAAAGCACACCGGGGAGCTGTTTTTT. The chain carries TRBV20-1 and TRBJ2-2, with TRBD2 matching over 10 bases. Trimming took 3 bases from V and 3 from J; bases not matched to a gene: 7. CDR1 and CDR2 (germline): DFQATT, SNEGSKA (reference sequence). The CDR3 runs to 16 residues.

This rearrangement joins TRBV11-1 to TRBJ2-1; TRBD1 matches at 10 bases. CDR1 is SGHAT and CDR2 is FQDESV in the germline V gene (reference sequence). This CDR3 region has 15 residues. V gave up 5 bases and J gave up 7 bases; unmatched junction bases: 8. DNA for the CDR3: TGTGCCAGCAGCGAGGGACAGGGGTCTGGTAATGAGCAGTTCTTC. Protein sequence: CASSEGQGSGNEQFF. Filled out from reference TRBV11-1 and TRBJ2-1, the complete variable domain reads EAEVAQSPRYKITEKSQAVAFWCDPISGHATLYWYRQILGQGPELLVQFQDESVVDDSQLPKDRFSAERLKGVDSTLKIQPAELGDSAMYLCASSEGQGSGNEQFFGPGTRLTVL.

The V gene is TRBV7-8, the J gene TRBJ2-7; the D gene is possibly TRBD2 (6 bases). V dropped 3 bases and J dropped 0 bases, with 9 bases sitting between them. The CDR3 runs 14 residues. Germline V gene data show CDR1 as SGHVS and CDR2 as FQNEAQ. The CDR3 DNA sequence: TGTGCCAGCAGCTTCCGACTAGACTCCTACGAGCAGTACTTC. Translated: CASSFRLDSYEQYF.

The chain is built from TRBV21-1 and TRBJ1-1; the DNA was not used to check the table's D call, TRBD1. TRBV21-1 is a listed pseudogene. This CDR3 contains 13 residues. CDR3 amino acids: CASTVTGLAEAFF. The CDR3 DNA reads as TGTGCCAGCACTGTAACAGGGTTGGCTGAAGCTTTCTTT.

This rearrangement joins TRBV7-2 to TRBJ1-5; TRBD1 is a possible D gene (5 bases). V dropped 4 bases and J dropped 11 bases, with 21 bases sitting between them. Germline V lookup: CDR1 SGHTA, CDR2 FQGNSA. The CDR3 has 15 residues. CDR3 protein: CASSSPRAGKGAQHF. CDR3 in DNA: TGTGCCAGCAGCTCCCCTCGTGCGGGTAAAGGGGCCCAGCATTTT. Complete variable domain (other parts from reference TRBV7-2 and TRBJ1-5): GAGVSQSPSNKVTEKGKDVELRCDPISGHTALYWYRQSLGQGLEFLIYFQGNSAPDKSGLPSDRFSAERTGGSVSTLTIQRTQQEDSAVYLCASSSPRAGKGAQHFGDGTRLSIL.

The rearrangement joins TRBV11-2 to TRBJ1-1; 10 bases agree with TRBD1. The V segment lost 5 bases and the J segment 3 bases; nucleotides outside the gene matches: 9. Germline CDR1 is SGHAT and CDR2 is FQNNGV. The CDR3 length is 16 residues. CDR3 in DNA: TGTGCCAGCAGCGACAGGGGGCAAAGTGGTTACACTGAAGCTTTCTTT. Encoded protein: CASSDRGQSGYTEAFF.

This clonotype was observed a few times. This sequence joins TRBV7-8 and TRBJ2-7; a weak D match, TRBD2 (6 bases). The CDR3 is 15 amino acids. V dropped 5 bases and J dropped 5 bases, with 19 bases sitting between them. The V gene's germline CDR1 is SGHVS and CDR2 FQNEAQ. Here the CDR3 DNA reads TGTGCCAGCAGCGCCCCAGGCGGGACGTGGGACGAGCAGTACTTC. This sequence encodes CASSAPGGTWDEQYF.

This clonotype was seen a handful of times. The V gene is TRBV6-2 or TRBV6-3, the J gene TRBJ2-1; 7 nucleotides agree with TRBD2. This CDR3 is built from 16 residues. V lost 2 bases to trimming and J lost 6 bases; unmatched junction nucleotides: 10. Germline CDR1 and CDR2: MNHEY and SVGEGT. CDR3 nucleotides: TGTGCCAGCAGTTACAGTGGGGAAGCGGGGTTCAATGAGCAGTTCTTC. Its translation is CASSYSGEAGFNEQFF.

This clonotype was detected only a few times. The rearrangement joins TRBV7-6 to TRBJ1-3; maybe TRBD1 (5 bases). The length of the CDR3 is 15 residues. CDR1 is SGHVS and CDR2 is FNYEAQ in the germline V gene. Trimming shortened V by 2 bases and J by 0 bases, and 8 bases separated the two germline ends. The CDR3 is CASSLQGFSGNTIYF. The DNA of the CDR3 is TGTGCCAGCAGCTTACAGGGATTCTCTGGAAACACCATATATTTT. Filled out from reference TRBV7-6 and TRBJ1-3, the complete variable domain reads GAGVSQSPRYKVTKRGQDVALRCDPISGHVSLYWYRQALGQGPEFLTYFNYEAQQDKSGLPNDRFSAERPEGSISTLTIQRTEQRDSAMYRCASSLQGFSGNTIYFGEGSWLTVV.

J is TRBJ1-2 and V is TRBV5-1; 9 bases agree with TRBD1. The J segment lost 6 bases and the V segment lost 4 bases, leaving 7 bases of the junction unmatched. CDR1 and CDR2 (germline): SGHRS, YFSETQ. This CDR3 comprises 14 residues. CDR3 DNA sequence: TGCGCCAGCAGCCAGACAGGGGGAGGTGATGGCTACACCTTC. It codes for CASSQTGGGDGYTF.

This clonotype was observed a few times. V usage is TRBV25-1 and J usage is TRBJ2-7; D is perhaps TRBD1 or TRBD2 (5 bases each). Germline V gene sequence: CDR1 MGHDK, CDR2 SYGVNS. CDR3 size: 14 residues. V lost 8 bases and J lost 0, with 14 bases in between. CDR3 in amino acids: CASASRDPSYEQYF. The DNA of the CDR3 is TGTGCCAGCGCTAGCCGGGACCCCTCCTACGAGCAGTACTTC.

This clonotype was counted a few times. The chain joins TRBV19 to TRBJ2-7; TRBD1 matches 8 bases. This CDR3 is 14 amino acids long. Trimming at V came to 4 bases and at J to 3 bases, leaving 5 bases not matched to a gene. The V gene's germline CDR1 is LNHDA and CDR2 SQIVND (reference sequence). CDR3 nucleotides: TGTGCCAGTAGTACCCGGACAGGGAACTACGAGCAGTACTTC. Translating it yields CASSTRTGNYEQYF.

This clonotype was picked up a small number of times. The chain employs TRBV12-3 or TRBV12-4 and TRBJ2-1; perhaps TRBD2 as D (6 bases). V lost 6 bases and J 10 bases, leaving 16 bases between the germline ends. This CDR3 has 13 amino acids. In DNA, the CDR3 is TGTGCCAGCAGCCGGGACTTGCCACGGGAGCAGTTCTTC. Amino acids: CASSRDLPREQFF.

V gene TRBV4-3 combines with J gene TRBJ2-2; 8 bases align to TRBD1. Germline CDR1 is LGHNA and CDR2 is YSLEER. The V gene end was trimmed by 2 bases and the J gene end by 0 bases; junction bases not matched to a gene: 20. The CDR3 runs to 22 residues. The DNA for the CDR3 is TGCGCCAGCAGCCAATTAGGATTCAGGGTTCCGGGACAGGACGCGAACACCGGGGAGCTGTTTTTT. The encoded protein is CASSQLGFRVPGQDANTGELFF.

This clonotype was observed a few times. The chain links TRBV19 to TRBJ1-2; the match to TRBD1 covers 10 bases. CDR3 length: 14 amino acids. Germline trimming cut 7 bases from V and 4 bases from J; bases unmatched to any gene: 6. Germline values: CDR1 LNHDA, CDR2 SQIVND (reference sequence). Here the CDR3 DNA reads TGTGCCAGTACCCTGACAGGGGGCATCTATGGCTACACCTTC. It is translated as CASTLTGGIYGYTF.

Ten or more counts support this clonotype. The chain employs TRBV6-5 and TRBJ2-2; 7 nucleotides align to TRBD2. This CDR3 spans 14 amino acids. The V and J ends lost 6 bases and 3 bases, in that order; junction bases with no gene match: 4. Germline CDR1 and CDR2: MNHEY and SVGAGI. The CDR3 region is CASSPGLHTGELFF. DNA for the CDR3: TGTGCCAGCAGCCCGGGACTACACACCGGGGAGCTGTTTTTT.

The rearrangement uses TRBV20-1 and TRBJ2-2; maybe TRBD2 (6 bases). The germline gives CDR1 DFQATT, CDR2 SNEGSKA (reference sequence). This CDR3 contains 15 residues. V was cut by 7 bases and J by 9 bases, with 24 bases left in between. In nucleotides, the CDR3 is TGCAGTGTGAGGAATCCGGGAGTGGGAAACCGGGAGCTGTTTTTT. It codes for CSVRNPGVGNRELFF.

This sequence joins TRBV27 and TRBJ1-5; the D is unclear. Germline-derived CDR1 and CDR2 are MNHEY and SMNVEV (reference sequence). Trimming shortened V by 8 bases and J by 0 bases, and 8 bases separated the two germline ends. The CDR3 extends over 13 amino acids. The CDR3 sequence: CASAISSNQPQHF. For the CDR3, the DNA is TGTGCCAGCGCCATTTCTAGCAATCAGCCCCAGCATTTT.

This chain links TRBV5-1 with TRBJ2-7; the match to TRBD2 covers 7 bases. The CDR3 loop spans 16 amino acids. Germline-derived CDR1 and CDR2 are SGHRS and YFSETQ. The trim removed 0 bases at V and 2 bases at J, leaving 8 bases unmatched. CDR3 nucleotide sequence: TGCGCCAGCAGCTTGGCCCCCCAGGGAGGGACCTACGAGCAGTACTTC. Protein sequence: CASSLAPQGGTYEQYF.

The J gene is TRBJ2-1, the V gene TRBV3-1; D possibly corresponds to TRBD2 (6 bases). This CDR3 has 14 residues. CDR1 LGHDT and CDR2 YNNKEL come from the germline V gene (reference sequence). V lost 1 base and J lost 9, with 13 bases in between. CDR3 protein: CASSQAGDGGEQFF. In DNA, the CDR3 is TGTGCCAGCAGCCAAGCGGGAGATGGAGGTGAGCAGTTCTTC.

This clonotype was seen only once. The rearrangement links TRBV12-3 or TRBV12-4 to TRBJ2-1; 8 bases agree with TRBD1. V was pared by 6 bases and J by 9 bases, with 13 bases of the junction left unmatched. There are 15 residues in the CDR3. The CDR3 reads CASRGQAIGDGEQFF. The CDR3 region has the DNA TGTGCCAGCAGGGGACAGGCCATTGGGGATGGTGAGCAGTTCTTC.

V is TRBV24-1 and J is TRBJ2-1; a possible D gene is TRBD1 (6 bases). Trimming cost V 5 bases and J 10 bases, with 20 bases left between them. Germline-derived CDR1 and CDR2 are KGHDR and SFDVKD. This CDR3 spans 15 amino acids. For the CDR3, the DNA is TGTGCCACCAGTGCCGGGACACCTATGAAGATCGAGCAGTTCTTC. It yields the protein CATSAGTPMKIEQFF.

This clonotype was observed a few times. The chain carries TRBV7-8 and TRBJ2-3, with TRBD2 matching 9 bases. Trimming at V came to 1 base and at J to 4 bases, leaving 9 bases not matched to a gene. Per germline, CDR1 SGHVS and CDR2 FQNEAQ. The CDR3 is 17 amino acids. In DNA form, the CDR3 reads TGTGCCAGCAGCTTAGGCGGTGGCGGGAGGGCCCCAGATACGCAGTATTTT. It yields the protein CASSLGGGGRAPDTQYF.

This clonotype was detected a few times. The chain uses TRBV6-2 or TRBV6-3 and TRBJ2-7; 7 nucleotides match TRBD2. The CDR3 extends over 14 amino acids. Germline CDR1 and CDR2: MNHEY and SVGEGT. Trimming took 6 bases from V and 0 from J; bases not matched to a gene: 5. The CDR3 DNA sequence: TGTGCCAGCAGCCGGACTAGGGACTCCTACGAGCAGTACTTC. This sequence encodes CASSRTRDSYEQYF.

The rearrangement links TRBV19 to TRBJ2-7; possibly TRBD1 for D (6 bases). CDR3 length equals 15 residues. Germline lookup yields CDR1 LNHDA and CDR2 SQIVND (reference sequence). Trimming removed 0 bases from V and 0 bases from J, with 9 bases in between. CDR3 nucleotide sequence: TGTGCCAGTAGTATAGAAGAGGGGGTCTCCTACGAGCAGTACTTC. Translating it yields CASSIEEGVSYEQYF.